Listed below are T cell receptor beta chains from one sample, sequenced in a study of shared clonotypes between healthy human individuals. Produced via immunoSEQ multiplex PCR; TCRdb's table is partial and in-frame only. The sample has over 1.5 million clones, roughly 98% seen once. The source material was naive CD4+ T cells sorted from blood. The receptor source for this set is a man younger than 40 in good health. Both conserved end residues are part of each CDR3. Some rows have no size entry. The others give once, few or many, or a class for an expanded clone.

len | abundance | j_gene | v_gene | CDR3aa
16 | - | TRBJ2-2 | TRBV9 | CASRAAGTENTGELFF
13 | - | TRBJ1-3 | TRBV5-1 | CASSRGSGNTIYF
16 | - | TRBJ2-7 | TRBV5-6 | CASSPSGGGWGREQYF
14 | once | TRBJ1-2 | TRBV29-1 | CSVEAGPLNYGYTF
14 | - | TRBJ1-5 | TRBV7-2 | CASSNRQLNQPQHF
16 | - | TRBJ1-4 | TRBV19 | CASSIVKVATNEKLFF
16 | - | TRBJ2-1 | TRBV18 | CASSPPSGGTGNEQFF
16 | - | TRBJ2-1 | TRBV28 | CASKTGGARGYNEQFF
12 | - | TRBJ1-5 | TRBV2 | CASDMNGEPQHF
13 | - | TRBJ2-7 | TRBV28 | CASSRQGVYEQYF
14 | - | TRBJ2-2 | TRBV5-4 | CASSQGAGTGELFF
14 | - | TRBJ1-1 | TRBV18 | CASSPLQDYAEAFF
14 | - | TRBJ2-2 | TRBV28 | CASRPTGVTGELFF
15 | - | TRBJ2-4 | TRBV2 | CASRLFTGVKNIQYF